One sample yielded the 32 T cell receptor beta chains listed below, sequenced in a study of blood T cell repertoires in COVID-19. Assay used: immunoSEQ multiplex PCR; TCRdb lists only in-frame clones, some missing. The sample shows about 97,000 clones, around nine tenths of them seen only once. What was sequenced was peripheral blood. The receptors were sampled from a human donor in a cohort sampled during active COVID-19.

The J gene is TRBJ1-1, the V gene TRBV5-5, with 7 nucleotides matching TRBD1. The CDR3 sequence is 14 residues long. The J segment lost 2 bases and the V segment lost 5 bases, leaving 6 bases of the junction unmatched. Looked up from germline, CDR1 is SGHKS and CDR2 is YYEKEE (reference sequence). The CDR3 DNA follows: TGTGCCAGCAGTTCGGGACAGCTTAACACTGAAGCTTTCTTT. Encoded protein: CASSSGQLNTEAFF.

This chain uses TRBV7-9 with TRBJ2-7; 8 bases map to TRBD1. The CDR3 contains 16 residues. In germline, CDR1 is SEHNR, CDR2 FQNEAQ (reference sequence). Trimming took 5 bases from V and 1 from J; bases not matched to a gene: 10. The CDR3 nucleotides read TGTGCCAGCAGCCATGCGACGACAGGGGATTCCTACGAGCAGTACTTC. It encodes CASSHATTGDSYEQYF.

The rearrangement links TRBV27 to TRBJ1-2, with D possibly TRBD1 on 5 matching bases. Per the germline V gene, CDR1 is MNHEY and CDR2 is SMNVEV (reference sequence). CDR3 size: 14 residues. V was trimmed by 2 bases and J by 7 bases, leaving 14 bases between them. Here the CDR3 reads CASSLTQQGFGYTF. The CDR3 region has the DNA TGTGCCAGCAGTTTAACCCAGCAGGGTTTTGGCTACACCTTC.

The chain is built from TRBV11-3 and TRBJ2-2; no clear D gene. Germline V CDR1 and CDR2: SGHNT, YENEEA. This CDR3 has 13 amino acids. V lost 2 bases to trimming and J lost 6 bases, with 7 bases between them. CDR3 residues: CASSLNNAGELFF. For the CDR3, the DNA is TGTGCCAGCAGCTTAAACAACGCCGGGGAGCTGTTTTTT.

The V and J genes are TRBV7-6 and TRBJ2-7; possibly TRBD1 for D (5 bases). V was pared by 1 base and J by 3 bases, with 16 bases between. The CDR3 runs 16 residues. Germline-derived CDR1 and CDR2 are SGHVS and FNYEAQ. The CDR3 loop reads CASSLGQGPGDYEQYF. The CDR3 nucleotides read TGTGCCAGCAGCTTAGGGCAGGGTCCGGGTGACTACGAGCAGTACTTC.

The J gene is TRBJ1-3, the V gene TRBV27; D not certain. Trimming removed 3 bases from V and 2 bases from J, with 8 bases in between. CDR1 and CDR2 (germline): MNHEY, SMNVEV (reference sequence). The CDR3 sequence is 14 residues long. In DNA, the CDR3 is TGTGCCAGCAGTTTGGCCGGGACTGGAAACACCATATATTTT. Its translation is CASSLAGTGNTIYF.

CDR3 in amino acids: CASNDGGIGSYEQYF. Here the CDR3 DNA reads TGCGCCAGCAATGATGGGGGGATTGGCTCCTACGAGCAGTACTTC. V and J are TRBV10-1 and TRBJ2-7, with D perhaps matching TRBD2 (6 bases). The CDR3 has 15 residues. Germline lookup yields CDR1 WNHNN and CDR2 SYGVQD (reference sequence). V lost 7 bases and J lost 0, with 16 bases in between.

The genes are TRBV4-2 and TRBJ2-3; 7 nucleotides match TRBD1. The CDR3 length is 16 residues. Per the germline V gene, CDR1 is LGHNA and CDR2 is YNFKEQ. Unmatched junction bases numbered 8, after V lost 0 bases and J lost 5 bases. The chain's CDR3 is CASSQEGGRVGDTQYF. The CDR3 DNA sequence: TGTGCCAGCAGCCAAGAAGGGGGCAGAGTCGGAGATACGCAGTATTTT.

The chain employs TRBV19 and TRBJ1-4; D gene ambiguous. Germline CDR1 is LNHDA and CDR2 is SQIVND (reference sequence). V was clipped by 6 bases and J by 8 bases, with 19 bases between them. The CDR3 runs to 15 residues. The CDR3 loop reads CASSTNHGIGEKLFF. Here the CDR3 DNA reads TGTGCCAGTAGCACCAACCACGGGATTGGGGAAAAACTGTTTTTT.

This rearrangement joins TRBV3-1 (or the pseudogene TRBV3-2) to TRBJ2-7, with 9 bases identical to TRBD1. Germline CDR1 and CDR2: LGHDT and YNNKEL (reference sequence). The V gene end was trimmed by 3 bases and the J gene end by 7 bases; junction bases not matched to a gene: 13. This CDR3 contains 16 residues. The CDR3 nucleotides are TGTGCCAGCAGCCACGATTTGGACAGGGGCTCGGAGGAGCAGTACTTC. Its protein product is CASSHDLDRGSEEQYF.

Concerning this clone: At the DNA level, this CDR3 is encoded by other sequences in the same sample as well. This sequence joins TRBV9 and TRBJ1-2; weak D call: TRBD1 (5 bases). Germline loops: CDR1 SGDLS, CDR2 YYNGEE. The CDR3 sequence is 12 residues long. V lost 0 bases to trimming and J lost 8 bases, with 8 bases between them. This chain's CDR3 is CASSVGGDGYTF. CDR3 DNA sequence: TGTGCCAGCAGCGTAGGGGGGGACGGCTACACCTTC.

The J gene is TRBJ2-3, the V gene TRBV7-2, with unresolved D. V lost 1 base, J lost 5 bases, and 16 bases lay in between. CDR3 length: 16 residues. Germline V CDR1 and CDR2: SGHTA, FQGNSA. The CDR3 bases are TGTGCCAGCAGCTTAGGGTTTGAGACTTTTGGAGATACGCAGTATTTT. It yields the protein CASSLGFETFGDTQYF.

J is TRBJ1-4 and V is TRBV24-1; 11 nucleotides agree with TRBD1. Germline assignment: CDR1 KGHDR and CDR2 SFDVKD. J gave up 8 bases and V 5 bases, and 6 bases lay outside the gene matches. This CDR3 is built from 15 residues. CDR3: CATSGRTGGYEKLFF. CDR3 DNA sequence: TGTGCCACCAGTGGACGGACAGGGGGCTACGAAAAACTGTTTTTT.

This sequence joins TRBV27 and TRBJ1-2, with D possibly matching TRBD1 (6 bases). The V end was cut by 3 bases, the J end by 4 bases, with 12 bases between. This CDR3 spans 14 amino acids. Germline CDR1 is MNHEY and CDR2 is SMNVEV (reference sequence). The CDR3 here is CASSLNRTAYGYTF. CDR3 in DNA: TGTGCCAGCAGTTTGAACAGGACAGCCTATGGCTACACCTTC.

The chain has TRBV7-6 and TRBJ2-1, with 7 bases lining up with TRBD2. Germline CDR1 reads SGHVS; CDR2 reads FNYEAQ. V dropped 1 base and J dropped 0; count of bases not matched to a gene: 3. This CDR3 contains 16 residues. The CDR3 DNA reads as TGTGCCAGCAGCTTAGAAGGCGGGGGCTCCTACAATGAGCAGTTCTTC. Its protein product is CASSLEGGGSYNEQFF.

The chain employs TRBV21-1 and TRBJ2-1; the table assigns TRBD2, which was not confirmed against the DNA. TRBV21-1 is termed a pseudogene. The CDR3 loop spans 17 amino acids. CDR3 loop: CASSNGQSSGAYNEQFF. The CDR3 DNA reads as TGTGCCAGCAGCAATGGACAGTCTAGCGGGGCATACAATGAGCAGTTCTTC.

The chain employs TRBV30 and TRBJ1-2, with a tentative D call TRBD1 (6 bases). Trimming shortened V by 4 bases and J by 6 bases, and 15 bases separated the two germline ends. This CDR3 is 13 amino acids long. CDR1 and CDR2 (germline): GTSNPN, SVGIG (reference sequence). CDR3 DNA sequence: TGTGCCTGGACCCCCCCTGGGGGCGATGGCTACACCTTC. Protein: CAWTPPGGDGYTF.

The CDR3 sequence is CASSMTGGNGYTF. The DNA of the CDR3 is TGTGCCAGTAGTATGACAGGGGGAAATGGCTACACCTTC. This rearrangement joins TRBV19 to TRBJ1-2; 9 bases match TRBD1. The CDR3 runs 13 residues. Germline CDR1 is LNHDA and CDR2 is SQIVND (reference sequence). The ends lost 3 bases at V and 6 bases at J; junction bases unmatched: 2. Full variable domain (remainder filled in from reference TRBV19 and TRBJ1-2): DGGITQSPKYLFRKEGQNVTLSCEQNLNHDAMYWYRQDPGQGLRLIYYSQIVNDFQKGDIAEGYSVSREKKESFPLTVTSAQKNPTAFYLCASSMTGGNGYTFGSGTRLTVV.

The chain carries TRBV18 and TRBJ1-1; 8 nucleotides agree with TRBD1. V shed 5 bases, J shed 0 bases, and the junction held 14 bases outside the gene matches. Germline V gene lookup returns CDR1 KGHSH and CDR2 LQKENI. The CDR3 length is 18 residues. CDR3 sequence reads: CASSGESRGLGMNTEAFF. As DNA, the CDR3 is TGTGCCAGCTCAGGGGAAAGCAGGGGGCTCGGAATGAACACTGAAGCTTTCTTT.

This clone appeared a single time. The V and J genes are TRBV28 and TRBJ1-4; possibly TRBD1 for D (5 bases). This CDR3 has 15 amino acids. Germline lookup yields CDR1 MDHEN and CDR2 SYDVKM. V shed 6 bases and J shed 6 bases, with 17 bases lying between them. The CDR3 is CASSRGGGNDEKLFF. The CDR3 DNA sequence: TGTGCCAGCAGCCGTGGGGGAGGGAACGATGAAAAACTGTTTTTT.

The V call is TRBV11-3, the J call TRBJ2-1; D ambiguous. Trimming pared 3 bases from V and 4 bases from J, leaving 13 bases between. Per the germline V gene, CDR1 is SGHNT and CDR2 is YENEEA. The CDR3 is 15 amino acids. The CDR3 DNA is TGTGCCAGCAGCTTCCGCTCGAGTAATTACAATGAGCAGTTCTTC. Translation gives CASSFRSSNYNEQFF.

The rearrangement uses TRBV7-2 and TRBJ2-5, with D maybe TRBD2 (5 bases). The V end lost 1 base, the J end lost 6 bases, and 15 bases lay between the germline ends. This CDR3 has 15 residues. In germline, CDR1 is SGHTA, CDR2 FQGNSA. This chain's CDR3 is CASSLVITPGKTQYF. The CDR3 bases are TGTGCCAGCAGCTTAGTTATAACCCCGGGGAAGACCCAGTACTTC.

This chain joins TRBV2 and TRBJ2-3; 8 nucleotides agree with TRBD1. This CDR3 has 18 amino acids. V shed 5 bases, J shed 0 bases, and the junction held 13 bases outside the gene matches. Germline loops: CDR1 SNHLY, CDR2 FYNNEI. CDR3 region: CASSPQGARLHSTDTQYF. The DNA of the CDR3 is TGTGCCAGCAGTCCGCAGGGGGCCCGACTGCATAGCACAGATACGCAGTATTTT.

The V and J genes are TRBV24-1 and TRBJ1-5, with 9 bases matching TRBD1. Germline V gives CDR1 KGHDR, CDR2 SFDVKD. The CDR3 loop spans 16 amino acids. The ends lost 4 bases at V and 6 bases at J; junction bases unmatched: 9. The CDR3 region has the DNA TGTGCCACCAGTGACTCGGGACAGGGCGTCCGTCAGCCCCAGCATTTT. Translation gives CATSDSGQGVRQPQHF.

The genes are TRBV3-1 (or the pseudogene TRBV3-2) and TRBJ1-3, with TRBD1 as a possible D gene (5 bases). The ends were cut back, 4 bases at V and 2 bases at J, with 21 bases in the middle. The CDR3 is 18 amino acids. CDR1 is LGHDT and CDR2 is YNNKEL in the germline V gene (reference sequence). The CDR3 loop is CASSLRPGGNWAGNTIYF. The CDR3 DNA is TGTGCCAGCAGCCTTCGGCCGGGGGGGAACTGGGCTGGAAACACCATATATTTT.

This chain uses TRBV7-2 with TRBJ2-7; 9 bases agree with TRBD2. Germline CDR1 is SGHTA and CDR2 is FQGNSA. This CDR3 spans 18 amino acids. The trim removed 1 base at V and 5 bases at J, leaving 15 bases unmatched. The CDR3 DNA follows: TGTGCCAGCAGCTTAGTGTACAGAGATAGCGGGAGCCGGGACGAGCAGTACTTC. Residues: CASSLVYRDSGSRDEQYF.

Details on this clone: This sample includes further DNA sequences coding for the same CDR3. This chain joins TRBV9 and TRBJ1-3, with D unclear. The CDR3 contains 13 residues. Germline lookup yields CDR1 SGDLS and CDR2 YYNGEE. The V end lost 0 bases, the J end lost 4 bases, and 5 bases lay between the germline ends. The CDR3 nucleotides read TGTGCCAGCAGCGTAGGAGGAGGAAACACCATATATTTT. It yields the protein CASSVGGGNTIYF.

V usage is TRBV12-5 and J usage is TRBJ2-7, with D perhaps matching TRBD1 (6 bases). The CDR3 is 15 amino acids. The germline V and J ends were trimmed by 0 bases and 0 bases, with 9 bases remaining between them. Germline CDR1 is LGHNT and CDR2 is FRNRAP. The CDR3 is CASGLVGGSSYEQYF. The DNA of the CDR3 is TGTGCTAGTGGTTTGGTAGGGGGAAGCTCCTACGAGCAGTACTTC. The whole variable domain, remainder taken from reference TRBV12-5 and TRBJ2-7, is DARVTQTPRHKVTEMGQEVTMRCQPILGHNTVFWYRQTMMQGLELLAYFRNRAPLDDSGMPKDRFSAEMPDATLATLKIQPSEPRDSAVYFCASGLVGGSSYEQYFGPGTRLTVT.

The chain employs TRBV27 and TRBJ2-1, with D maybe TRBD2 (7 bases). The CDR3 consists of 15 residues. V was pared by 3 bases and J by 4 bases, with 13 bases between. Germline values: CDR1 MNHEY, CDR2 SMNVEV (reference sequence). CDR3 in amino acids: CASSLGGAFYNEQFF. The CDR3 DNA is TGTGCCAGCAGTTTGGGGGGGGCCTTTTACAATGAGCAGTTCTTC.

The J gene is TRBJ2-1, the V gene TRBV5-4; maybe TRBD2 (7 bases). V lost 4 bases, J lost 0 bases, and 11 bases lay in between. Germline-derived CDR1 and CDR2 are SGHNT and YYREEE (reference sequence). The CDR3 consists of 15 residues. In DNA form, the CDR3 reads TGTGCCAGCAGCGGGGGAGGGGGCTCCTACAATGAGCAGTTCTTC. This gives the protein CASSGGGGSYNEQFF.

The rearrangement links TRBV28 to TRBJ2-1; 11 bases agree with TRBD2. The CDR3 is made up of 17 amino acids. Trimming took 6 bases from V and 6 from J; bases not matched to a gene: 13. The germline V gene has CDR1 MDHEN and CDR2 SYDVKM. The CDR3 sequence is CASRREPGLAALNEQFF. CDR3 coding DNA: TGTGCCAGCAGACGAGAGCCGGGACTAGCGGCCCTCAATGAGCAGTTCTTC. The full variable domain, completed using reference TRBV28 and TRBJ2-1, is DVKVTQSSRYLVKRTGEKVFLECVQDMDHENMFWYRQDPGLGLRLIYFSYDVKMKEKGDIPEGYSVSREKKERFSLILESASTNQTSMYLCASRREPGLAALNEQFFGPGTRLTVL.

This clone was seen only once. The chain combines TRBV5-4 with TRBJ2-2; 10 bases are shared with TRBD2. The CDR3 has 17 amino acids. V lost 2 bases, J lost 6 bases, and 10 bases stayed unmatched. CDR1 SGHNT and CDR2 YYREEE come from the germline V gene (reference sequence). The CDR3 coding sequence is TGTGCCAGCAGCTTCAATAGCGGGGGGAGGTTGGCCGGGGAGCTGTTTTTT. Amino acids: CASSFNSGGRLAGELFF.